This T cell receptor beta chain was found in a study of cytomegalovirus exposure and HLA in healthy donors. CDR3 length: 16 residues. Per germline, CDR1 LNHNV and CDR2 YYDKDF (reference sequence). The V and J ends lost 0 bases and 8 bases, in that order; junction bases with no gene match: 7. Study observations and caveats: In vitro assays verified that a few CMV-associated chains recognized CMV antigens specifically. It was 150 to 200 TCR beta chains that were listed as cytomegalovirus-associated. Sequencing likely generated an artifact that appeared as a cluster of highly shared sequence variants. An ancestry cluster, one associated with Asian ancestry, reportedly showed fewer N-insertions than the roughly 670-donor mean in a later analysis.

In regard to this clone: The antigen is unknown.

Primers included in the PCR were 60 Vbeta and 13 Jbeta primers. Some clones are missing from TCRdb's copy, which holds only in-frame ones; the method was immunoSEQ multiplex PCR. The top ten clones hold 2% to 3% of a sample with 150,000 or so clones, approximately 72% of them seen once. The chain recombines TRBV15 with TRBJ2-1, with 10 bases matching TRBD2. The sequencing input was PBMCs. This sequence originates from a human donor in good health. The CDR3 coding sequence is TGTGCCACCAGCAGAGATCTCAGCGGGGGGGCCGATGAGCAGTTCTTC. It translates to CATSRDLSGGADEQFF.